Listed below are T cell receptor beta chains from one sample, sequenced in a study of blood T cell repertoires in COVID-19. Profiling relied on immunoSEQ multiplex PCR, and the TCRdb table lists in-frame clones only, not all of them. The sample carries about 180,000 clones, 89% recorded once. The sample taken for sequencing was PBMCs or T cells enriched from blood (not recorded which). Receptors originate from a woman in her 40s with acute COVID-19. CDR3s include the opening cysteine and the closing phenylalanine or tryptophan. The order of the fields is CDR3 DNA, CDR3 protein, clone size, D gene, V gene, J gene. The D gene is left open where the match is weak. The size entry is marked missing in some rows and otherwise reads once, few, many or a size class.

cdr3_nt: TGTGCCAGCAGTTACCAGACTAGCGGGAGGACAATCGGGGAGCTGTTTTTT; cdr3_aa: CASSYQTSGRTIGELFF; clone_size: .; d_call: TRBD2; v_call: TRBV6-2/TRBV6-3; j_call: TRBJ2-2
cdr3_nt: TGTGCCAGCTCACCGACAGGGGGCTACGGTCGACCTAGCAATCAGCCCCAGCATTTT; cdr3_aa: CASSPTGGYGRPSNQPQHF; clone_size: .; d_call: TRBD1; v_call: TRBV18; j_call: TRBJ1-5
cdr3_nt: TGCGCCAGCAGCCAAGGCGGGGGTCTGGCCAAAAACATTCAGTACTTC; cdr3_aa: CASSQGGGLAKNIQYF; clone_size: .; d_call: TRBD2; v_call: TRBV4-3; j_call: TRBJ2-4
cdr3_nt: TGTGCCAGCAGCTTTATTTGGGCAGGGAGGCCCTACAATGAGCAGTTCTTC; cdr3_aa: CASSFIWAGRPYNEQFF; clone_size: .; d_call: .; v_call: TRBV5-6; j_call: TRBJ2-1
cdr3_nt: TGTGCCAGCAGCTTGGGGGGAGCTAACTATGGCTACACCTTC; cdr3_aa: CASSLGGANYGYTF; clone_size: .; d_call: .; v_call: TRBV5-4; j_call: TRBJ1-2
cdr3_nt: TGTGCCAGCAGCCGGGGTCGTCGGGATACGCAGTATTTT; cdr3_aa: CASSRGRRDTQYF; clone_size: once; d_call: .; v_call: TRBV6-5; j_call: TRBJ2-3
cdr3_nt: TGTGCCAGCAGTGAAGCTCTTAGCGGGGGGACAGATACGCAGTATTTT; cdr3_aa: CASSEALSGGTDTQYF; clone_size: once; d_call: TRBD2; v_call: TRBV2; j_call: TRBJ2-3
cdr3_nt: TGTGCCAGCAGCTTATCGGGTTTCTCCTACGAGCAGTACTTC; cdr3_aa: CASSLSGFSYEQYF; clone_size: few; d_call: .; v_call: TRBV7-9; j_call: TRBJ2-7
cdr3_nt: TGTGCCAGCATCCCATTAGGGAGTTACACTGAAGCTTTCTTT; cdr3_aa: CASIPLGSYTEAFF; clone_size: once; d_call: .; v_call: TRBV6-5; j_call: TRBJ1-1
cdr3_nt: TGCGCCAGCAGTGAGTCGCGGCAGGGGGATGAAAAACTGTTTTTT; cdr3_aa: CASSESRQGDEKLFF; clone_size: once; d_call: TRBD1; v_call: TRBV10-1; j_call: TRBJ1-4
cdr3_nt: TGTGCCAGCAGCGGCTGGGAGGCTAATGAAAAACTGTTTTTT; cdr3_aa: CASSGWEANEKLFF; clone_size: .; d_call: .; v_call: TRBV28; j_call: TRBJ1-4
cdr3_nt: TGTGCCAGTGTATCCCACAATGAGCAGTTCTTC; cdr3_aa: CASVSHNEQFF; clone_size: few; d_call: .; v_call: TRBV19; j_call: TRBJ2-1
cdr3_nt: TGTGCCAGTGGGGAGCAGGAATCCTATGGCTACACCTTC; cdr3_aa: CASGEQESYGYTF; clone_size: .; d_call: .; v_call: TRBV12-3/TRBV12-4; j_call: TRBJ1-2
cdr3_nt: TGCGCCAGCAGCTTCGGACAGAACACAGATACGCAGTATTTT; cdr3_aa: CASSFGQNTDTQYF; clone_size: .; d_call: .; v_call: TRBV5-1; j_call: TRBJ2-3
cdr3_nt: TGTGCCAGTAGTCCCTGGACAGGCCACTATGGCTACACCTTC; cdr3_aa: CASSPWTGHYGYTF; clone_size: .; d_call: TRBD1; v_call: TRBV19; j_call: TRBJ1-2
cdr3_nt: TGTGCCAGCAGTATGGGGGACTTACAAGAGACCCAGTACTTC; cdr3_aa: CASSMGDLQETQYF; clone_size: .; d_call: .; v_call: TRBV13; j_call: TRBJ2-5
cdr3_nt: TGTGCCAGCAGCCACCCGTCTGCAGGGTTCGCTAACACTGAAGCTTTCTTT; cdr3_aa: CASSHPSAGFANTEAFF; clone_size: .; d_call: .; v_call: TRBV3-1/TRBV3-2; j_call: TRBJ1-1
cdr3_nt: TGTGCCAGCAGTTTAGCGGGGGCTAACACCGGGGAGCTGTTTTTT; cdr3_aa: CASSLAGANTGELFF; clone_size: .; d_call: .; v_call: TRBV27; j_call: TRBJ2-2
cdr3_nt: TGCAGCGCTGTCTTACAAGAGACCCAGTACTTC; cdr3_aa: CSAVLQETQYF; clone_size: .; d_call: .; v_call: TRBV29-1; j_call: TRBJ2-5
cdr3_nt: TGTGCCAGTAGTATAGGTCCGGTAGCCAAAAACATTCAGTACTTC; cdr3_aa: CASSIGPVAKNIQYF; clone_size: .; d_call: .; v_call: TRBV19; j_call: TRBJ2-4
cdr3_nt: TGTGCCAGCAGTTCCGGGACAGCCACAGATACGCAGTATTTT; cdr3_aa: CASSSGTATDTQYF; clone_size: .; d_call: TRBD1; v_call: TRBV6-5; j_call: TRBJ2-3
cdr3_nt: TGTGCCAGCAGTCCAAAGCTAACAGGGGGCTTGGGGGAGCTGTTTTTT; cdr3_aa: CASSPKLTGGLGELFF; clone_size: .; d_call: TRBD1; v_call: TRBV28; j_call: TRBJ2-2
cdr3_nt: TGTGCCAGCAGCTTAGAGGGAGTTGGTTCTAGCACAGATACGCAGTATTTT; cdr3_aa: CASSLEGVGSSTDTQYF; clone_size: .; d_call: .; v_call: TRBV7-2; j_call: TRBJ2-3
cdr3_nt: TGTGCCAGCAGCCCCTGGGAGCGGCCCTCTTCCACAGATACGCAGTATTTT; cdr3_aa: CASSPWERPSSTDTQYF; clone_size: .; d_call: .; v_call: TRBV9; j_call: TRBJ2-3
cdr3_nt: TGCGCCAGCAGCTCTCAGTGGGAGAGTAGCACCGGGGAGCTGTTTTTT; cdr3_aa: CASSSQWESSTGELFF; clone_size: .; d_call: .; v_call: TRBV5-1; j_call: TRBJ2-2
cdr3_nt: TGTGCCAGCAGTGACAGTCTCACGGGGAGCGCCAAAAACATTCAGTACTTC; cdr3_aa: CASSDSLTGSAKNIQYF; clone_size: once; d_call: .; v_call: TRBV6-4; j_call: TRBJ2-4
cdr3_nt: TGTGCCAGTAGTGTAGCGGGACAGGTTGGAGAGCAGTACTTC; cdr3_aa: CASSVAGQVGEQYF; clone_size: .; d_call: .; v_call: TRBV19; j_call: TRBJ2-7
cdr3_nt: TGTGCCAGCAGCTTAGTGGGCGTCCCTGAAGCTTTCTTT; cdr3_aa: CASSLVGVPEAFF; clone_size: .; d_call: .; v_call: TRBV7-9; j_call: TRBJ1-1
cdr3_nt: TGTGCCAGCAGTTTCGGGGGGCTGTTTGAAAAACTGTTTTTT; cdr3_aa: CASSFGGLFEKLFF; clone_size: .; d_call: .; v_call: TRBV28; j_call: TRBJ1-4
cdr3_nt: TGTGCCAGCAGCTTAGGCTACAGGCCGAACACCGGGGAGCTGTTTTTT; cdr3_aa: CASSLGYRPNTGELFF; clone_size: .; d_call: .; v_call: TRBV11-2; j_call: TRBJ2-2
cdr3_nt: TGTGCTAGTGGGGCTGGACAGAACACTGAAGCTTTCTTT; cdr3_aa: CASGAGQNTEAFF; clone_size: .; d_call: .; v_call: TRBV12-5; j_call: TRBJ1-1
cdr3_nt: TGTGCCAGCAGTTACTCGATAGCAAAGGTCTCCTACGAGCAGTACTTC; cdr3_aa: CASSYSIAKVSYEQYF; clone_size: .; d_call: .; v_call: TRBV6-2/TRBV6-3; j_call: TRBJ2-7
cdr3_nt: TGTGCCAGCAGTTTGGCAGGTTCTAATGAAAAACTGTTTTTT; cdr3_aa: CASSLAGSNEKLFF; clone_size: .; d_call: .; v_call: TRBV28; j_call: TRBJ1-4
cdr3_nt: TGTGCCAGTAGTAGGACAGGGAGCAATCAGCCCCAGCATTTT; cdr3_aa: CASSRTGSNQPQHF; clone_size: .; d_call: TRBD1; v_call: TRBV19; j_call: TRBJ1-5
cdr3_nt: TGCGCCAGCAGCTTGGCGGCGAACACCGGGGAGCTGTTTTTT; cdr3_aa: CASSLAANTGELFF; clone_size: .; d_call: .; v_call: TRBV5-1; j_call: TRBJ2-2
cdr3_nt: TGTGCCAGCAGTGAAGCGCTTGGGCTAGCGCTCTCACTCTACAATGAGCAGTTCTTC; cdr3_aa: CASSEALGLALSLYNEQFF; clone_size: .; d_call: .; v_call: TRBV6-1; j_call: TRBJ2-1
cdr3_nt: TGTGCCAGTAGTATAAGGGTAACGGGAACAGATACGCAGTATTTT; cdr3_aa: CASSIRVTGTDTQYF; clone_size: .; d_call: .; v_call: TRBV19; j_call: TRBJ2-3
cdr3_nt: TGCGCCAGCAGCTTGGGGACAGGGTCGGGCGGCTACACCTTC; cdr3_aa: CASSLGTGSGGYTF; clone_size: .; d_call: TRBD1; v_call: TRBV5-1; j_call: TRBJ1-2
cdr3_nt: TGTGCCAGCAGAGGGACAGGGAAAAACATTCAGTACTTC; cdr3_aa: CASRGTGKNIQYF; clone_size: .; d_call: TRBD1; v_call: TRBV28; j_call: TRBJ2-4
cdr3_nt: TGTGCCAGCAGTCTCTCGGGCAGGGGGCCTTACGAGCAGTACTTC; cdr3_aa: CASSLSGRGPYEQYF; clone_size: .; d_call: TRBD1; v_call: TRBV6-2/TRBV6-3; j_call: TRBJ2-7
cdr3_nt: TGTGCCAGCAGTTTAACGGGGGTGAGAAACTATGGCTACACCTTC; cdr3_aa: CASSLTGVRNYGYTF; clone_size: .; d_call: .; v_call: TRBV27; j_call: TRBJ1-2
cdr3_nt: TGCGCCAGCAGCCACGGGGACAGGGTGGCAGGAAACACCATATATTTT; cdr3_aa: CASSHGDRVAGNTIYF; clone_size: .; d_call: TRBD1; v_call: TRBV4-1; j_call: TRBJ1-3
cdr3_nt: TGTGCCAGCAGTGAAGCTGTCAGGGGGCGTCAGCCCCAGCATTTT; cdr3_aa: CASSEAVRGRQPQHF; clone_size: .; d_call: TRBD1; v_call: TRBV2; j_call: TRBJ1-5
cdr3_nt: TGCGCCAGCAGCTTGGGGGACAGGGGGCGGAAGAACACTGAAGCTTTCTTT; cdr3_aa: CASSLGDRGRKNTEAFF; clone_size: .; d_call: TRBD1; v_call: TRBV5-1; j_call: TRBJ1-1
cdr3_nt: TGTGCCAGTAGCAAGGCCGGGACTAGCGGCTCCTACGAGCAGTACTTC; cdr3_aa: CASSKAGTSGSYEQYF; clone_size: .; d_call: TRBD2; v_call: TRBV19; j_call: TRBJ2-7
cdr3_nt: TGCGCCAGCAGCCATGGGACAGGGCCAGGAAACACCATATATTTT; cdr3_aa: CASSHGTGPGNTIYF; clone_size: .; d_call: TRBD1; v_call: TRBV4-1; j_call: TRBJ1-3
cdr3_nt: TGTGCCAGCAGCCAAGAGACGGGACTCAGGGGAAACACCATATATTTT; cdr3_aa: CASSQETGLRGNTIYF; clone_size: .; d_call: .; v_call: TRBV14; j_call: TRBJ1-3
cdr3_nt: TGCGCCAGCAGCTCAAGGGACTCGGGATATGGCTACACCTTC; cdr3_aa: CASSSRDSGYGYTF; clone_size: .; d_call: .; v_call: TRBV5-1; j_call: TRBJ1-2
cdr3_nt: TGTGCCAGCAGCTTAGCCCTTCAGGGGGCTGAGCAGTTCTTC; cdr3_aa: CASSLALQGAEQFF; clone_size: .; d_call: TRBD1; v_call: TRBV7-8; j_call: TRBJ2-1
cdr3_nt: TGTGCCAGCAGCTTAGAAGCGGTCACAGATACGCAGTATTTT; cdr3_aa: CASSLEAVTDTQYF; clone_size: .; d_call: .; v_call: TRBV11-2; j_call: TRBJ2-3
cdr3_nt: TGTGCCATCAGTGGACAGGGCACAGATACGCAGTATTTT; cdr3_aa: CAISGQGTDTQYF; clone_size: once; d_call: .; v_call: TRBV10-3; j_call: TRBJ2-3
cdr3_nt: TGCGCCAGCAGCTTGATGCAGGGTGGGGTGTTCACTGAAGCTTTCTTT; cdr3_aa: CASSLMQGGVFTEAFF; clone_size: .; d_call: .; v_call: TRBV5-1; j_call: TRBJ1-1
cdr3_nt: TGTGCCAGCAGCCGAAAGAGAGCCGAACCCCTCCACTTT; cdr3_aa: CASSRKRAEPLHF; clone_size: .; d_call: .; v_call: TRBV14; j_call: TRBJ1-6
cdr3_nt: TGCGCCAGCAGCCAAGATATAAGCGGGAGTTTGAGTTGGCAAGAGACCCAGTACTTC; cdr3_aa: CASSQDISGSLSWQETQYF; clone_size: .; d_call: TRBD2; v_call: TRBV4-1; j_call: TRBJ2-5